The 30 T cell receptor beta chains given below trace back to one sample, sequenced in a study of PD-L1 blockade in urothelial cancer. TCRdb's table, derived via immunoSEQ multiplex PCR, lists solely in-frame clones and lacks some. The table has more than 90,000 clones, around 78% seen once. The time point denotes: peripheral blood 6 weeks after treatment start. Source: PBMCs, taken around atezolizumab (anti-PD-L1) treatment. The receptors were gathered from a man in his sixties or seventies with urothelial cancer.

DNA for the CDR3: TGTGCCAGCAGCCTCAGCGGATTCGGATCCTACGAGCAGTACTTC. As protein: CASSLSGFGSYEQYF. The J gene is TRBJ2-7, the V gene TRBV7-2, with a tentative D call TRBD2 (5 bases). The CDR3 sequence is 15 residues long. Trimming left V 5 bases short and J 1 base short, with 15 bases between. The germline V gene has CDR1 SGHTA and CDR2 FQGNSA. The whole variable domain, filled in from reference TRBV7-2 and TRBJ2-7, reads GAGVSQSPSNKVTEKGKDVELRCDPISGHTALYWYRQSLGQGLEFLIYFQGNSAPDKSGLPSDRFSAERTGGSVSTLTIQRTQQEDSAVYLCASSLSGFGSYEQYFGPGTRLTVT.

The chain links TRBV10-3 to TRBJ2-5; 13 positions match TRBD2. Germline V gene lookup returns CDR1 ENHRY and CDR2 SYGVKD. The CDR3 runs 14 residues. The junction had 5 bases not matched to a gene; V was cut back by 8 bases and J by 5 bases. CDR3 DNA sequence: TGTGCCATCGGGACTAGCGGGGAGCTGGAGACCCAGTACTTC. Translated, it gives CAIGTSGELETQYF.

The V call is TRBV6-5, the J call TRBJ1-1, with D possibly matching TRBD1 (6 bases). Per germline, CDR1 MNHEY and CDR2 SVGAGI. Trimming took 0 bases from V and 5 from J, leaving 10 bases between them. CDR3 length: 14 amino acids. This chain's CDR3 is CASSYSQGRTEAFF. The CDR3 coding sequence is TGTGCCAGCAGTTACTCTCAGGGGCGGACTGAAGCTTTCTTT.

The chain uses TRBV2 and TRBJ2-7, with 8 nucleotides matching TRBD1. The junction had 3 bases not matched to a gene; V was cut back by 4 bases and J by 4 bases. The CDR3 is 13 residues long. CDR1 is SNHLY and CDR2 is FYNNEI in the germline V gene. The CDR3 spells CASSGQGPYEQYF. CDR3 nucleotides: TGTGCCAGCAGTGGACAGGGGCCTTACGAGCAGTACTTC.

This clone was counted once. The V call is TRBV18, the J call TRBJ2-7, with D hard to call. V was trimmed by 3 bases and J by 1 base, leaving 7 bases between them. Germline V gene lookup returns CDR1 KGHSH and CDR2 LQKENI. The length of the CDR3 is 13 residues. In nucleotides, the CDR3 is TGTGCCAGCTCACCCGTACAGTCCTACGAGCAGTACTTC. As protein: CASSPVQSYEQYF.

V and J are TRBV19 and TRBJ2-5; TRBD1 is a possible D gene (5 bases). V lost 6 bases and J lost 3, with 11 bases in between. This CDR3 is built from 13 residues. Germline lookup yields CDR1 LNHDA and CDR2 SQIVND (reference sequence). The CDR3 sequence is CASRGPTEETQYF. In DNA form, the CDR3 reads TGTGCCAGTAGGGGGCCTACTGAAGAGACCCAGTACTTC.

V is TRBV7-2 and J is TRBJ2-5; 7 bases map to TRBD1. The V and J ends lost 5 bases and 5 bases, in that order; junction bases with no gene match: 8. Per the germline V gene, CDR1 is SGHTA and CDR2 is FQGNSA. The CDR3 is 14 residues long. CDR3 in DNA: TGTGCCAGCAGCCCATCGACAGGGCTTGAGACCCAGTACTTC. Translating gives CASSPSTGLETQYF.

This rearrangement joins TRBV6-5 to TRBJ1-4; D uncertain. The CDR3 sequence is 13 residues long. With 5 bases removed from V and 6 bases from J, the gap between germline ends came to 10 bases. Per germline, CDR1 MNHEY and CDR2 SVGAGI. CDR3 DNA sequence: TGTGCCAGCAGTCGATCCGGGGATGAAAAACTGTTTTTT. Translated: CASSRSGDEKLFF.

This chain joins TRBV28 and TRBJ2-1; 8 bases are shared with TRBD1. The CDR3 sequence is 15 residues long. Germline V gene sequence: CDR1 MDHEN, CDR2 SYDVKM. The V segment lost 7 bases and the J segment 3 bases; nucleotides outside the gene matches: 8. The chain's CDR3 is CASILDRGVYNEQFF. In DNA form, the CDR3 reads TGTGCCAGCATCTTAGACAGGGGAGTCTACAATGAGCAGTTCTTC.

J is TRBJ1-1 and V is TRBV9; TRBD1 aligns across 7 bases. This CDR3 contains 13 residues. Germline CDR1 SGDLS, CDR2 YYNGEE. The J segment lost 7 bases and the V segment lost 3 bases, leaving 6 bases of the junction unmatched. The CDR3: CASSAGTVGEAFF. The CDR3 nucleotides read TGTGCCAGCAGCGCCGGGACAGTTGGTGAAGCTTTCTTT. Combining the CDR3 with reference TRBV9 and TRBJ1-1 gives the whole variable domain DSGVTQTPKHLITATGQRVTLRCSPRSGDLSVYWYQQSLDQGLQFLIQYYNGEERAKGNILERFSAQQFPDLHSELNLSSLELGDSALYFCASSAGTVGEAFFGQGTRLTVV.

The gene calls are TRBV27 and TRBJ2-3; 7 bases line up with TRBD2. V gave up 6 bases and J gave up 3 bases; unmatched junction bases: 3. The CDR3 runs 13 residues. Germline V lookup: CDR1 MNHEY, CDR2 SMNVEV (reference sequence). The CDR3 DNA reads TGTGCCAGCAGGCAACTAGCGACAGATACGCAGTATTTT. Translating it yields CASRQLATDTQYF.

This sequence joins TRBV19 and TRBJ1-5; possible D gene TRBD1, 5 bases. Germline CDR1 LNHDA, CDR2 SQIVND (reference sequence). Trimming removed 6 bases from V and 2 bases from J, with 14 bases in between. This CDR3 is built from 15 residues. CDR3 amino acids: CASSPLGGGNQPQHF. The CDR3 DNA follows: TGTGCCAGTAGCCCTTTGGGGGGGGGCAATCAGCCCCAGCATTTT.

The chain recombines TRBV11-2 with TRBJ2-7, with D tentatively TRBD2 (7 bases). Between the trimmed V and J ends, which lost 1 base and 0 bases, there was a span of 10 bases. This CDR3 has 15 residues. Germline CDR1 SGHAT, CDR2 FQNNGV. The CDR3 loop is CASSLAGGSSYEQYF. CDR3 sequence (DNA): TGTGCCAGCAGCTTAGCGGGGGGCAGCTCCTACGAGCAGTACTTC.

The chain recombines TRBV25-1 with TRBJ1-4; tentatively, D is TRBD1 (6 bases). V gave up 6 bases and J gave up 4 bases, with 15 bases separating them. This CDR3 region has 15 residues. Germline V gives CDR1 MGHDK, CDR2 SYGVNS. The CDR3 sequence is CASRGTGSNNEKLFF. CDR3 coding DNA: TGTGCCAGCAGGGGAACAGGGAGTAATAATGAAAAACTGTTTTTT.

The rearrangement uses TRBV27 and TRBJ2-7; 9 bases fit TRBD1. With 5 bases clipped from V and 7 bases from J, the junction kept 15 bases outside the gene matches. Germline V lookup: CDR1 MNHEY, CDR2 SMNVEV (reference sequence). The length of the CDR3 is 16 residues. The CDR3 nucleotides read TGTGCCAGCAGTGCAAACTTGGGACAGGGCGACTATGAGCAGTACTTC. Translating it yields CASSANLGQGDYEQYF.

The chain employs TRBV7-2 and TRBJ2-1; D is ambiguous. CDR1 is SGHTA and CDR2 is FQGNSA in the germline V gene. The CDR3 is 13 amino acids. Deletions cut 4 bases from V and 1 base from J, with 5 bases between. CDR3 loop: CASSSRSYNEQFF. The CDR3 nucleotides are TGTGCCAGCAGCTCCCGGTCCTACAATGAGCAGTTCTTC.

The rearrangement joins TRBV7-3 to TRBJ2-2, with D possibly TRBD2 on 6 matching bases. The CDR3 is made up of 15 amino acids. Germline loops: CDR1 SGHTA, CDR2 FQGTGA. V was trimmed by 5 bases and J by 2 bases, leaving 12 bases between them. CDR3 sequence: CASSRDSGNTGELFF. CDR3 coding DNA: TGTGCCAGCAGCCGGGACTCCGGAAACACCGGGGAGCTGTTTTTT. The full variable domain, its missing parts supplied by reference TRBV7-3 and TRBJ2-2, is GAGVSQTPSNKVTEKGKYVELRCDPISGHTALYWYRQSLGQGPEFLIYFQGTGAADDSGLPNDRFFAVRPEGSVSTLKIQRTERGDSAVYLCASSRDSGNTGELFFGEGSRLTVL.

CDR3 amino acids: CASSFDLTYEQYF. The CDR3 DNA follows: TGTGCCAGCAGCTTCGACTTAACCTACGAGCAGTACTTC. The V call is TRBV7-2, the J call TRBJ2-7, with unresolved D. V gave up 3 bases and J gave up 2 bases, with 8 bases separating them. The CDR3 sequence is 13 residues long. The germline gives CDR1 SGHTA, CDR2 FQGNSA.

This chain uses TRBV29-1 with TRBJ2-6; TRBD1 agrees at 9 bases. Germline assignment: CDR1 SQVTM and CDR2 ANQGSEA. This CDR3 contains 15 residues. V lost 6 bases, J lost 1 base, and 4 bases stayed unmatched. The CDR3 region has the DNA TGCAGCGTGGGACAGGGACAATCTGGGGCCAACGTCCTGACTTTC. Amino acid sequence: CSVGQGQSGANVLTF.

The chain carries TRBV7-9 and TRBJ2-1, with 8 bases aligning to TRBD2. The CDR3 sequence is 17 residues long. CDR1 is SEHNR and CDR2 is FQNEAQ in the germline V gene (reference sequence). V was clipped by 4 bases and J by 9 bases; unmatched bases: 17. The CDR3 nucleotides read TGTGCCAGCAGCTCTCCGGCCGGGACTAGGGCTGAGGGTGAGCAGTTCTTC. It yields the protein CASSSPAGTRAEGEQFF.

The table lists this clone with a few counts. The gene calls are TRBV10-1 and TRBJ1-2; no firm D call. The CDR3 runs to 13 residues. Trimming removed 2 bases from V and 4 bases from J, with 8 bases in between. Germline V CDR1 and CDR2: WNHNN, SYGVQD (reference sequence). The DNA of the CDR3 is TGCGCCAGCAGTGAGGCAGCGCCCTATGGCTACACCTTC. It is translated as CASSEAAPYGYTF.

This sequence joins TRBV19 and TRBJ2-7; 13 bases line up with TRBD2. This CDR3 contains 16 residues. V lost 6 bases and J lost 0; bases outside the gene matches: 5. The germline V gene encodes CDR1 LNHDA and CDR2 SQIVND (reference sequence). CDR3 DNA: TGTGCCAGTAGGGGACTAGCGGGGCAGTCCTCCTACGAGCAGTACTTC. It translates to CASRGLAGQSSYEQYF.

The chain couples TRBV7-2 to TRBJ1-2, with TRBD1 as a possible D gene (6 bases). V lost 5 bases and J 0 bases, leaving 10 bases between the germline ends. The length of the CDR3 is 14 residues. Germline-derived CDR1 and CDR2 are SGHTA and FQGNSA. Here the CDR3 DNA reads TGTGCCAGCAGCCCACAGGGAGCTAACTATGGCTACACCTTC. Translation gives CASSPQGANYGYTF. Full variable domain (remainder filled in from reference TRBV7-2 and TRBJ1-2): GAGVSQSPSNKVTEKGKDVELRCDPISGHTALYWYRQSLGQGLEFLIYFQGNSAPDKSGLPSDRFSAERTGGSVSTLTIQRTQQEDSAVYLCASSPQGANYGYTFGSGTRLTVV.

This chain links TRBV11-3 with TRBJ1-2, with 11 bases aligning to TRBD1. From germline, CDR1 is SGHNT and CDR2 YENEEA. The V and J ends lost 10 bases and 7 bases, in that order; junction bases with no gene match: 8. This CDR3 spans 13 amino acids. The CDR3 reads CAIGGQGVGGYTF. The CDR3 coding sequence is TGTGCCATCGGGGGACAGGGGGTCGGTGGCTACACCTTC.

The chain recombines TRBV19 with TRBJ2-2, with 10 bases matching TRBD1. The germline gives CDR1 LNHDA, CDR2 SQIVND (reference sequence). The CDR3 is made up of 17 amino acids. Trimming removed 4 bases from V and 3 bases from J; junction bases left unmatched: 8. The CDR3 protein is CASSRQTGGQDTGELFF. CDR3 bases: TGTGCCAGTAGTAGGCAGACAGGGGGCCAGGACACCGGGGAGCTGTTTTTT.

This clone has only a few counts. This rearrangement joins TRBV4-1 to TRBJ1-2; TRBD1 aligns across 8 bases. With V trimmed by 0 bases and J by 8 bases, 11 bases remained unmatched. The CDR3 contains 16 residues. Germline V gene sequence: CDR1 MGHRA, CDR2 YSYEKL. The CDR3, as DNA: TGCGCCAGCAGCCAAGATTGGAACAGGGGGGAACCGGGCTACACCTTC. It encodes CASSQDWNRGEPGYTF.

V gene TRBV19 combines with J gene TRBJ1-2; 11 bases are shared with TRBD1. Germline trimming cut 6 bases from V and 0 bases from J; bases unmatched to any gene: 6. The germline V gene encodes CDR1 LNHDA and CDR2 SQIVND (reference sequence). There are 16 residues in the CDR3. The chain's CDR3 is CASRPGQGDANYGYTF. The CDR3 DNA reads TGTGCCAGTAGGCCGGGACAGGGGGATGCTAACTATGGCTACACCTTC. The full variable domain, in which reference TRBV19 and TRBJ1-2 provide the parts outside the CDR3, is DGGITQSPKYLFRKEGQNVTLSCEQNLNHDAMYWYRQDPGQGLRLIYYSQIVNDFQKGDIAEGYSVSREKKESFPLTVTSAQKNPTAFYLCASRPGQGDANYGYTFGSGTRLTVV.

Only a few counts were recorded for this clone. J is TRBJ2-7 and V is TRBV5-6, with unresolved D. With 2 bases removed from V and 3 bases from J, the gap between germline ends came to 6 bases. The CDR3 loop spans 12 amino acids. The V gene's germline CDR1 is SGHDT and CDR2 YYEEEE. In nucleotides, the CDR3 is TGTGCCAGCAGCTTTAGCCGCTACGAGCAGTACTTC. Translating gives CASSFSRYEQYF.

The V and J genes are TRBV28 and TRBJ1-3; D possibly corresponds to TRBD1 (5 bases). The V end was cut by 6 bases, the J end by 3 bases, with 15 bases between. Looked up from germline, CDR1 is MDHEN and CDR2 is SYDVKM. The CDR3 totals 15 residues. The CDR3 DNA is TGTGCCAGCAGCCGCGGGGGGGTGGGTGGAAACACCATATATTTT. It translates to CASSRGGVGGNTIYF.

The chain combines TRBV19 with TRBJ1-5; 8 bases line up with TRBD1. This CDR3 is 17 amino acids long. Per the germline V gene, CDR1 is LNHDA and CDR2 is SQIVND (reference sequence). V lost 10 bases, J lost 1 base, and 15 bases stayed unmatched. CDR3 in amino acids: CATTSRQGIGSNQPQHF. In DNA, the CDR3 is TGTGCCACTACCTCCCGACAGGGGATTGGAAGCAATCAGCCCCAGCATTTT.